The 20 T cell receptor beta chains given below trace back to one sample, sequenced in a study of long-term antiretroviral therapy in people with HIV (dated by TCRdb to between 2021 and 2022). The immunoSEQ hsTCRB v3.0 assay was used at survey level resolution to sequence the TRB variable region. TCRdb re-hosts the immuneACCESS table, in-frame sequences only. Its copies lack some clones; in the studies checked, an unresolved V gene accounts for under half of them, and the cause for the rest is not known. Within this sample are tens of thousands of clones, with 85% of them counted one time only. Roughly 4.8% of the sample comes from the top ten. The specimen was unsorted PBMCs, collected around 2.7 years before starting antiretroviral therapy. These receptors all stem from a woman aged 25 to 45 with HIV.

The rearrangement links TRBV14 to TRBJ2-3; TRBD2 aligns across 8 bases. This CDR3 contains 15 residues. V trimming: 4 bases; J trimming: 0 bases; junction bases outside the gene matches: 3. Per germline, CDR1 SGHDN and CDR2 FVKESK. CDR3 in amino acids: CASSPGGASTDTQYF. CDR3 in DNA: TGTGCCAGCAGCCCGGGGGGGGCTAGCACAGATACGCAGTATTTT.

The chain uses TRBV6-1 and TRBJ1-1; a possible D gene is TRBD1 (5 bases). Germline assignment: CDR1 MNHNS and CDR2 SASEGT. V was pared by 7 bases and J by 6 bases, with 21 bases between. This CDR3 is 15 amino acids long. The CDR3 is CASKGLKGAYAEAFF. CDR3 DNA: TGTGCCAGCAAAGGCCTTAAAGGGGCTTACGCTGAAGCTTTCTTT.

This clone has just one count. V usage is TRBV30 and J usage is TRBJ1-4; D is perhaps TRBD1 (5 bases). The V gene lost 4 bases and the J gene lost 8 bases, with 14 bases spanning the gap. Per germline, CDR1 GTSNPN and CDR2 SVGIG (reference sequence). The CDR3 is 13 residues long. The CDR3 spells CAWNQGLREKLFF. CDR3 bases: TGTGCCTGGAATCAGGGTTTACGGGAAAAACTGTTTTTT.

The chain is built from TRBV9 and TRBJ1-6; maybe TRBD1 (6 bases). Germline V lookup: CDR1 SGDLS, CDR2 YYNGEE. V dropped 3 bases and J dropped 9 bases, with 13 bases sitting between them. The CDR3 contains 14 residues. This CDR3 is CASSEEQGSSPLHF. The CDR3 DNA is TGTGCCAGCAGCGAGGAACAGGGAAGTTCACCCCTCCACTTT.

This clone has just one count. The chain recombines TRBV7-3 with TRBJ2-3; 8 bases agree with TRBD2. This CDR3 is built from 16 residues. Germline CDR1 SGHTA, CDR2 FQGTGA. Trimming took 2 bases from V and 2 from J; bases not matched to a gene: 6. The DNA for the CDR3 is TGTGCCAGCAGCTTATTCTCCGGGGGGGCCACAGATACGCAGTATTTT. Translated, it gives CASSLFSGGATDTQYF.

In this sample, this clone turned up a few times. CDR3 residues: CASSKDTGGSYNEQFF. CDR3 coding DNA: TGTGCCAGTAGCAAGGATACAGGGGGCTCCTACAATGAGCAGTTCTTC. This rearrangement joins TRBV19 to TRBJ2-1; 8 bases agree with TRBD1. J was trimmed by 0 bases and V by 6 bases; bases with no gene match: 7. CDR3 length: 16 residues. Germline loops: CDR1 LNHDA, CDR2 SQIVND (reference sequence). The whole variable domain, remainder taken from reference TRBV19 and TRBJ2-1, is DGGITQSPKYLFRKEGQNVTLSCEQNLNHDAMYWYRQDPGQGLRLIYYSQIVNDFQKGDIAEGYSVSREKKESFPLTVTSAQKNPTAFYLCASSKDTGGSYNEQFFGPGTRLTVL.

This clone was observed a few times. As DNA, the CDR3 is TGTGCCAGCAGGTCGGGGCTGACTGAAGCTTTCTTT. Its protein product is CASRSGLTEAFF. The chain has TRBV7-9 and TRBJ1-1; tentative D call: TRBD1 (5 bases). This CDR3 is built from 12 residues. Germline V gives CDR1 SEHNR, CDR2 FQNEAQ (reference sequence). Trimming removed 6 bases from V and 5 bases from J, with 10 bases in between.

V and J are TRBV18 and TRBJ1-4; possible D gene TRBD1, 5 bases. The length of the CDR3 is 19 residues. V dropped 4 bases and J dropped 0 bases, with 21 bases sitting between them. Germline V gene sequence: CDR1 KGHSH, CDR2 LQKENI. The CDR3: CASSLQGARRSSTNEKLFF. CDR3 nucleotides: TGTGCCAGCTCACTCCAGGGCGCGCGTCGATCTTCAACTAATGAAAAACTGTTTTTT.

The chain uses TRBV11-2 and TRBJ2-1; 10 nucleotides line up with TRBD1. The V segment lost 3 bases and the J segment 5 bases; nucleotides outside the gene matches: 4. Germline V gene sequence: CDR1 SGHAT, CDR2 FQNNGV. The CDR3 sequence is 15 residues long. Here the CDR3 reads CASSLGTGVNNEQFF. The CDR3 DNA reads as TGTGCCAGCAGCTTGGGGACAGGGGTCAACAATGAGCAGTTCTTC.

The chain uses TRBV4-2 and TRBJ2-3, with 9 bases that match TRBD1. With V trimmed by 0 bases and J by 0 bases, 7 bases remained unmatched. Germline lookup yields CDR1 LGHNA and CDR2 YNFKEQ. This CDR3 comprises 18 residues. The CDR3 bases are TGTGCCAGCAGCCAAGATCCGGACAGGGGTTACAGCACAGATACGCAGTATTTT. Encoded protein: CASSQDPDRGYSTDTQYF.

The genes are TRBV6-5 and TRBJ1-5; possibly TRBD1 for D (6 bases). V lost 6 bases, J lost 4 bases, and 10 bases lay in between. CDR1 and CDR2 from the germline V gene are MNHEY and SVGAGI. There are 13 residues in the CDR3. CDR3 loop: CASRGQQNQPQHF. CDR3 nucleotide sequence: TGTGCCAGCAGAGGACAGCAGAATCAGCCCCAGCATTTT.

V and J are TRBV11-3 and TRBJ1-1; D is ambiguous. The CDR3 spans 13 residues. CDR1 is SGHNT, CDR2 YENEEA, per germline. Trimming stripped 1 base from V and 4 bases from J, with 7 bases between. The CDR3 coding sequence is TGTGCCAGCAGCTTAGCCCGGGCCACTGAAGCTTTCTTT. It specifies CASSLARATEAFF.

The J gene is TRBJ2-7, the V gene TRBV6-4, with 7 bases lining up with TRBD2. With 2 bases clipped from V and 3 bases from J, the junction kept 7 bases outside the gene matches. CDR1 is MRHNA, CDR2 SNTAGT, per germline. This CDR3 spans 15 amino acids. The CDR3 protein is CASSDRSSGCYEQYV. The CDR3 coding sequence is TGTGCCAGCAGTGACCGGTCTAGCGGTTGCTACGAGCAGTACGTC.

The CDR3 DNA reads as TGTGCCGGATCTTTTTCGATCTCTGGAAACACCATATATTTT. It encodes CAGSFSISGNTIYF. The chain is built from TRBV6-1 and TRBJ1-3; D call uncertain. The V gene's germline CDR1 is MNHNS and CDR2 SASEGT. The CDR3 extends over 14 amino acids. V lost 11 bases and J 0 bases, leaving 14 bases between the germline ends.

This chain uses TRBV5-6 with TRBJ2-5; 8 bases are a match to TRBD1. This CDR3 has 15 residues. Germline assignment: CDR1 SGHDT and CDR2 YYEEEE. Trimming removed 3 bases from V and 5 bases from J; junction bases left unmatched: 9. For the CDR3, the DNA is TGTGCCAGCAGCTCGGCACCAGGGGGCTGGGAGACCCAGTACTTC. The encoded protein is CASSSAPGGWETQYF.

This clone was seen only a few times. This chain uses TRBV2 with TRBJ2-7; D may be TRBD1 (5 bases). There are 13 residues in the CDR3. Germline V gene sequence: CDR1 SNHLY, CDR2 FYNNEI. The V and J ends lost 4 bases and 7 bases respectively, with 14 bases between them. DNA for the CDR3: TGTGCCAGCAGTGGGTTGGGCCAGGGAGAGCAGTACGTC. Translation gives CASSGLGQGEQYV.

This chain connects TRBV27 to TRBJ1-1, with D perhaps TRBD1 (6 bases). The CDR3 consists of 15 residues. Deletions cut 4 bases from V and 0 bases from J, with 12 bases between. Germline CDR1 is MNHEY and CDR2 is SMNVEV (reference sequence). The CDR3 protein is CASSSLQGLNTEAFF. In DNA, the CDR3 is TGTGCCAGCAGTTCGTTACAGGGTCTGAACACTGAAGCTTTCTTT.

This chain joins TRBV9 and TRBJ2-3; D remains unclear. The V end was cut by 0 bases, the J end by 2 bases, with 4 bases between. The CDR3 contains 13 residues. Germline V gene lookup returns CDR1 SGDLS and CDR2 YYNGEE. The CDR3 loop is CASSVGFTDTQYF. For the CDR3, the DNA is TGTGCCAGCAGCGTAGGATTCACAGATACGCAGTATTTT.

The rearrangement uses TRBV6-6 and TRBJ1-4; no clear D gene. CDR1 and CDR2 from the germline V gene are MNHNY and SVGAGI (reference sequence). The ends were cut back, 2 bases at V and 3 bases at J, with 10 bases in the middle. The CDR3 sequence is 15 residues long. The CDR3 DNA is TGTGCCAGCAGTTACCAGGACGGCTCTAATGAAAAACTGTTTTTT. Its translation: CASSYQDGSNEKLFF.

This clone was seen a handful of times. The chain couples TRBV27 to TRBJ1-6; D uncertain. The CDR3 covers 13 residues. The V end lost 7 bases, the J end lost 6 bases, and 10 bases lay between the germline ends. Germline V gives CDR1 MNHEY, CDR2 SMNVEV (reference sequence). The CDR3 loop reads CASTEIFNSPLHF. CDR3 sequence (DNA): TGTGCCAGCACGGAAATCTTTAATTCACCCCTCCACTTT.